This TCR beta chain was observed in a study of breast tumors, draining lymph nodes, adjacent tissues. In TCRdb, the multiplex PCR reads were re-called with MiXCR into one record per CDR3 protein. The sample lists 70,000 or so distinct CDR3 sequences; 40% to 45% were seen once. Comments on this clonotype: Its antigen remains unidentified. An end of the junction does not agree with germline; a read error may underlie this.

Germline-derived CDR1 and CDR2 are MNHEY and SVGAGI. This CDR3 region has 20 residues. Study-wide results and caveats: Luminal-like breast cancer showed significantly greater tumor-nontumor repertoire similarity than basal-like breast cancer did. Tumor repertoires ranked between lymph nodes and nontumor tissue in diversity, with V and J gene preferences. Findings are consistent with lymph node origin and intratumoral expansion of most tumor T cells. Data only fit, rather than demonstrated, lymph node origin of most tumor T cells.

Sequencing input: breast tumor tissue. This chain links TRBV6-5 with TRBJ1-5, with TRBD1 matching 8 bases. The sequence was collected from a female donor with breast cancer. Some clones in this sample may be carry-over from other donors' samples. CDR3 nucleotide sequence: TGCGCCAGCAGTTACTTATCGGGGGGGGGGACAGGTCTTAGCAATCAGCCCCAGCATTTT. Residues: CASSYLSGGGTGLSNQPQHF.